Shown below are 30 T cell receptor beta chains from a single sample sequenced in a study of T cell responses to AZD1222 COVID-19 vaccine. The method was immunoSEQ multiplex PCR; TCRdb's version includes in-frame clones alone and lacks a portion of them. The table lists 200,000 to 250,000 clones, roughly 91% of them singletons. Sequenced material: peripheral blood, taken on day 0 of MenACWY control vaccination. These receptors all come from an adult in good health.

This clone turned up a few times. This chain uses TRBV2 with TRBJ1-5, with D unresolved. This CDR3 contains 16 residues. V was shortened by 4 bases and J by 0 bases, with 13 bases between the two germline ends. The V gene's germline CDR1 is SNHLY and CDR2 FYNNEI. In DNA form, the CDR3 reads TGTGCCAGCAGTGCCGGATCTGCTTATAGCAATCAGCCCCAGCATTTT. It codes for CASSAGSAYSNQPQHF.

This rearrangement joins TRBV12-3 or TRBV12-4 to TRBJ1-1, with D perhaps matching TRBD1 (6 bases). CDR3 length equals 13 residues. Trimming stripped 3 bases from V and 6 bases from J, with 11 bases between. The CDR3 here is CASSFRGGAEAFF. CDR3 nucleotide sequence: TGTGCCAGCAGTTTCAGGGGCGGGGCTGAAGCTTTCTTT.

To note about this clone: The junction and the germline gene differ at one end; a read error may be behind it. The CDR3 loop is CASSLGRTMWYTEAFF. The CDR3, as DNA: TGTGCCAGCAGTTTGGGACGGACTATGTGGTACACTGAAGCTTTCTTT. This sequence joins TRBV5-6 and TRBJ1-1, with TRBD1 as a possible D gene (5 bases). Per the germline V gene, CDR1 is SGHDT and CDR2 is YYEEEE. The CDR3 runs 16 residues.

V is TRBV11-2 and J is TRBJ2-3; D is uncertain. Germline values: CDR1 SGHAT, CDR2 FQNNGV. Trimming shortened V by 3 bases and J by 12 bases, and 10 bases separated the two germline ends. The CDR3 is 11 residues long. The chain's CDR3 is CASSLTLNQYF. The CDR3 bases are TGTGCCAGCAGCTTGACCCTTAACCAGTATTTT.

The rearrangement links TRBV7-2 to TRBJ2-5, with TRBD2 identical over 7 bases. The CDR3 has 17 residues. CDR1 SGHTA and CDR2 FQGNSA come from the germline V gene. Trimming at V came to 2 bases and at J to 5 bases, leaving 14 bases not matched to a gene. CDR3 amino acids: CASSLFPGGGGRETQYF. The CDR3 DNA is TGTGCCAGCAGCTTATTCCCGGGTGGCGGGGGTAGGGAGACCCAGTACTTC.

This clone has just one count. V is TRBV27 and J is TRBJ2-7; TRBD2 agrees at 13 bases. The V segment lost 4 bases and the J segment 4 bases; nucleotides outside the gene matches: 4. CDR1 and CDR2 (germline): MNHEY, SMNVEV (reference sequence). CDR3 size: 15 residues. The CDR3 sequence is CASSSGLAGAYEQYF. In nucleotides, the CDR3 is TGTGCCAGCAGTTCCGGACTAGCGGGGGCTTACGAGCAGTACTTC.

The chain couples TRBV15 to TRBJ1-1; D call uncertain. The CDR3 consists of 13 residues. Trimming left V 7 bases short and J 1 base short, with 10 bases between. Germline V gene lookup returns CDR1 LNHNV and CDR2 YYDKDF (reference sequence). This chain's CDR3 is CATTPLGNTEAFF. CDR3 coding DNA: TGTGCCACCACCCCTCTGGGGAACACTGAAGCTTTCTTT.

The chain has TRBV30 and TRBJ2-6; possibly TRBD2 for D (5 bases). Germline V gives CDR1 GTSNPN, CDR2 SVGIG (reference sequence). This CDR3 is built from 19 residues. V lost 2 bases and J lost 1, with 21 bases in between. DNA for the CDR3: TGTGCCTGGAGTATTTCCTCGCGGGCTCGCAGGTCTGGGGCCAACGTCCTGACTTTC. Protein: CAWSISSRARRSGANVLTF.

The chain recombines TRBV6-5 with TRBJ2-2, with TRBD1 as a possible D gene (6 bases). V lost 6 bases, J lost 6 bases, and 14 bases lay in between. The CDR3 length is 14 residues. Germline V gene sequence: CDR1 MNHEY, CDR2 SVGAGI. The CDR3 here is CASRSGTLAGELFF. In DNA, the CDR3 is TGTGCCAGCAGGTCCGGGACATTGGCCGGGGAGCTGTTTTTT.

The rearrangement uses TRBV10-2 and TRBJ1-1; possible D gene TRBD1, 5 bases. CDR3 length: 15 amino acids. The germline V gene encodes CDR1 WSHSY and CDR2 SAAADI. The germline V and J ends were trimmed by 4 bases and 0 bases, with 12 bases remaining between them. CDR3 region: CASSGGGQVNTEAFF. CDR3 nucleotide sequence: TGCGCCAGCAGTGGGGGGGGTCAGGTGAACACTGAAGCTTTCTTT.

This sequence joins TRBV11-2 and TRBJ2-2, with TRBD1 identical over 9 bases. CDR3 length: 16 residues. The germline V gene has CDR1 SGHAT and CDR2 FQNNGV. J gave up 2 bases and V 2 bases, and 3 bases lay outside the gene matches. CDR3 in amino acids: CASSLRDRDNTGELFF. CDR3 nucleotides: TGTGCCAGCAGCTTAAGGGACAGGGACAACACCGGGGAGCTGTTTTTT. The full variable domain, with the rest looked up from reference TRBV11-2 and TRBJ2-2, is EAGVAQSPRYKIIEKRQSVAFWCNPISGHATLYWYQQILGQGPKLLIQFQNNGVVDDSQLPKDRFSAERLKGVDSTLKIQPAKLEDSAVYLCASSLRDRDNTGELFFGEGSRLTVL.

The chain joins TRBV7-9 to TRBJ1-1; D unclear. This CDR3 region has 14 residues. V was clipped by 5 bases and J by 1 base, with 11 bases between them. Looked up from germline, CDR1 is SEHNR and CDR2 is FQNEAQ (reference sequence). The CDR3 bases are TGTGCCAGCAGCCGCCTGACGGGGAACACTGAAGCTTTCTTT. Translating gives CASSRLTGNTEAFF.

V usage is TRBV7-9 and J usage is TRBJ2-3; the D gene is possibly TRBD2 (5 bases). Trimming left V 3 bases short and J 6 bases short, with 7 bases between. The CDR3 is 12 amino acids. Per the germline V gene, CDR1 is SEHNR and CDR2 is FQNEAQ (reference sequence). DNA for the CDR3: TGTGCCAGCAGCTTGGAGGCCGATACGCAGTATTTT. As protein: CASSLEADTQYF. Drawing the rest from reference TRBV7-9 and TRBJ2-3, the complete variable domain is DTGVSQNPRHKITKRGQNVTFRCDPISEHNRLYWYRQTLGQGPEFLTYFQNEAQLEKSRLLSDRFSAERPKGSFSTLEIQRTEQGDSAMYLCASSLEADTQYFGPGTRLTVL.

The rearrangement links TRBV5-5 to TRBJ2-7; possibly TRBD1 for D (6 bases). Germline assignment: CDR1 SGHKS and CDR2 YYEKEE (reference sequence). Trimming pared 5 bases from V and 1 base from J, leaving 10 bases between. This CDR3 is 13 amino acids long. CDR3 sequence: CASSLGQSYEQYF. The DNA for the CDR3 is TGTGCCAGCAGTTTAGGACAGTCCTACGAGCAGTACTTC.

The chain employs TRBV2 and TRBJ2-1, with D possibly matching TRBD1 (6 bases). Germline V CDR1 and CDR2: SNHLY, FYNNEI. This CDR3 is 13 amino acids long. V gave up 6 bases and J gave up 3 bases, with 9 bases separating them. The CDR3 DNA sequence: TGTGCCAGCAGGGACAGCTACTACAATGAGCAGTTCTTC. This sequence encodes CASRDSYYNEQFF.

A single count supports this clone. This rearrangement joins TRBV12-3 or TRBV12-4 to TRBJ1-2; TRBD1 is a possible D gene (5 bases). The CDR3 runs to 13 residues. V was shortened by 5 bases and J by 4 bases, with 11 bases between the two germline ends. The CDR3 sequence: CASSVRDGYGYTF. CDR3 DNA sequence: TGTGCCAGCAGTGTCCGGGACGGCTATGGCTACACCTTC.

V usage is TRBV10-2 and J usage is TRBJ1-6; 9 nucleotides line up with TRBD1. The ends lost 5 bases at V and 10 bases at J; junction bases unmatched: 6. Germline values: CDR1 WSHSY, CDR2 SAAADI. CDR3 size: 14 residues. The CDR3 DNA sequence: TGCGCCAGCAGTTCGACAGGGGGTGGGTCACCCCTCCACTTT. It yields the protein CASSSTGGGSPLHF.

This sequence joins TRBV7-9 and TRBJ1-1, with 9 bases aligning to TRBD1. Germline CDR1 SEHNR, CDR2 FQNEAQ (reference sequence). Losses at the gene ends were 3 bases for V and 3 bases for J; bases not matched to a gene: 2. This CDR3 is 14 amino acids long. CDR3 sequence reads: CASSLGTGHTEAFF. The CDR3, as DNA: TGTGCCAGCAGCTTGGGGACAGGGCACACTGAAGCTTTCTTT.

The chain joins TRBV5-1 to TRBJ2-2; 11 bases fit TRBD2. V shed 3 bases and J 5 bases; nucleotides not matched to a gene: 3. CDR1 is SGHRS, CDR2 YFSETQ, per germline. This CDR3 spans 15 amino acids. DNA for the CDR3: TGCGCCAGCAGCTCCGGGACTAGCGGTACCGGGGAGCTGTTTTTT. Translated, it gives CASSSGTSGTGELFF.

DNA of the CDR3: TGTGCCAGCAGCTTAAGATCGGGACGGGCATTTGATAACGAGCAGTACTTC. Translated: CASSLRSGRAFDNEQYF. This chain uses TRBV7-6 with TRBJ2-7; either TRBD1 or TRBD2 may fit D (5 bases each). The CDR3 sequence is 17 residues long. Germline-derived CDR1 and CDR2 are SGHVS and FNYEAQ. V lost 2 bases and J lost 5, with 22 bases in between.

The chain combines TRBV6-5 with TRBJ1-1; unclear D gene. Trimming took 5 bases from V and 3 from J, leaving 10 bases between them. Per germline, CDR1 MNHEY and CDR2 SVGAGI. CDR3 size: 13 residues. This chain's CDR3 is CASSQRKDTEAFF. CDR3 DNA: TGTGCCAGCAGTCAAAGGAAGGACACTGAAGCTTTCTTT.

CDR3 amino acids: CASSVSGEGYGYTF. CDR3 sequence (DNA): TGTGCCAGCAGCGTAAGCGGGGAGGGCTATGGCTACACCTTC. The V call is TRBV9, the J call TRBJ1-2; D uncertain. Trimming left V 1 base short and J 4 bases short, with 11 bases between. The CDR3 has 14 residues. Germline V gene data show CDR1 as SGDLS and CDR2 as YYNGEE.

The DNA of the CDR3 is TGTGCCAGCAGCTTAGACCCCCGGCCTAACTATGGCTACACCTTC. Residues: CASSLDPRPNYGYTF. The rearrangement joins TRBV7-8 to TRBJ1-2; D uncertain. The CDR3 is 15 amino acids. The V end lost 1 base, the J end lost 0 bases, and 9 bases lay between the germline ends. Per germline, CDR1 SGHVS and CDR2 FQNEAQ. Based on the CDR3 plus reference TRBV7-8 and TRBJ1-2, the full variable domain is GAGVSQSPRYKVAKRGQDVALRCDPISGHVSLFWYQQALGQGPEFLTYFQNEAQLDKSGLPSDRFFAERPEGSVSTLKIQRTQQEDSAVYLCASSLDPRPNYGYTFGSGTRLTVV.

The chain uses TRBV27 and TRBJ1-2; D not certain. There are 15 residues in the CDR3. V lost 2 bases to trimming and J lost 0 bases, with 10 bases between them. Germline loops: CDR1 MNHEY, CDR2 SMNVEV (reference sequence). CDR3: CASSLRLGANYGYTF. The DNA for the CDR3 is TGTGCCAGCAGTTTAAGGTTGGGAGCTAACTATGGCTACACCTTC.

Details on this clone: The junction does not match germline at one end; this may be a read error. The rearrangement uses TRBV7-7 and TRBJ2-5, with D hard to call. Germline-derived CDR1 and CDR2 are SSHAT and FNYEAQ (reference sequence). The CDR3 loop spans 14 amino acids. CDR3 amino acids: CASSLAPTQEAQYF. The CDR3 DNA sequence: TGTGCTAGCAGCTTAGCTCCGACCCAAGAGGCCCAGTACTTC.

A remark on this clone: The sample holds other DNA sequences that translate to the same CDR3. In nucleotides, the CDR3 is TGTGCCAGCAGCCCGAGCTACGGACGGATAACGTCAACTAACTATGGCTACACCTTC. Its protein product is CASSPSYGRITSTNYGYTF. This chain connects TRBV7-8 to TRBJ1-2; D is unresolved. V lost 5 bases and J lost 0, with 25 bases in between. Germline V gene lookup returns CDR1 SGHVS and CDR2 FQNEAQ. The CDR3 is 19 residues long.

The chain is built from TRBV19 and TRBJ2-1, with D tentatively TRBD2 (6 bases). Germline V gene lookup returns CDR1 LNHDA and CDR2 SQIVND (reference sequence). With 5 bases removed from V and 5 bases from J, the gap between germline ends came to 19 bases. This CDR3 spans 16 amino acids. Here the CDR3 reads CASSAHGRGTNNEQFF. CDR3 bases: TGTGCCAGTAGTGCCCATGGACGGGGGACGAACAATGAGCAGTTCTTC.

CDR3: CASSLVGREGYTF. CDR3 coding DNA: TGTGCCAGCAGCTTGGTCGGCAGGGAGGGCTACACCTTC. The rearrangement uses TRBV5-5 and TRBJ1-2, with D possibly matching TRBD1 (5 bases). Trimming took 0 bases from V and 8 from J, leaving 11 bases between them. Germline V gene lookup returns CDR1 SGHKS and CDR2 YYEKEE (reference sequence). This CDR3 is built from 13 residues.

This sequence joins TRBV4-3 and TRBJ2-1, with TRBD2 identical over 8 bases. The germline V gene encodes CDR1 LGHNA and CDR2 YSLEER. With 1 base clipped from V and 0 bases from J, the junction kept 2 bases outside the gene matches. The CDR3 totals 16 residues. The CDR3 loop is CASSQARGASYNEQFF. For the CDR3, the DNA is TGCGCCAGCAGCCAAGCGCGGGGGGCCTCCTACAATGAGCAGTTCTTC.

The V and J genes are TRBV5-1 and TRBJ2-5; weak D call: TRBD1 (6 bases). CDR3 length: 15 amino acids. Trimming cost V 4 bases and J 5 bases, with 18 bases left between them. Germline V gene data show CDR1 as SGHRS and CDR2 as YFSETQ. CDR3 residues: CASSRGTHEVETQYF. CDR3 in DNA: TGCGCCAGCAGCCGAGGGACACACGAGGTGGAGACCCAGTACTTC.